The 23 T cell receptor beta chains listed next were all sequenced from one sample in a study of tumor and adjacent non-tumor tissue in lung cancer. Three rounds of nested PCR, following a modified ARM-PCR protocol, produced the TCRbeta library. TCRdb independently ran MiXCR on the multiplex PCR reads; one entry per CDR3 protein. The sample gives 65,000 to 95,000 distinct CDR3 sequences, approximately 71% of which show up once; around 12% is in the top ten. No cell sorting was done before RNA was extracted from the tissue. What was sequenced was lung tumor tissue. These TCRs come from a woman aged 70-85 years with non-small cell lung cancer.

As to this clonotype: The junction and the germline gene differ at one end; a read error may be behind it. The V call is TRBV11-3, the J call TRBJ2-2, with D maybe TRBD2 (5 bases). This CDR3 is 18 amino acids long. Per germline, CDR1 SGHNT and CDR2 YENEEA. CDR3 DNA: TGTGTCAGCAGCTTAAAAGGTTACGGACGGGTGAACACCGGGGAGCTGCTTTTT. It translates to CVSSLKGYGRVNTGELLF.

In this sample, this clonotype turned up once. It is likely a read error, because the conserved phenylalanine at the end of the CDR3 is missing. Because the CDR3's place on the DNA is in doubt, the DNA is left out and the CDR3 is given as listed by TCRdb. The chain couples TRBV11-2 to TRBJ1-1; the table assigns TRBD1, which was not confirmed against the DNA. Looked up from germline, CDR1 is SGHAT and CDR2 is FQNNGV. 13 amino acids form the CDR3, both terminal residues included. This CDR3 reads CASSFQGSTETFL.

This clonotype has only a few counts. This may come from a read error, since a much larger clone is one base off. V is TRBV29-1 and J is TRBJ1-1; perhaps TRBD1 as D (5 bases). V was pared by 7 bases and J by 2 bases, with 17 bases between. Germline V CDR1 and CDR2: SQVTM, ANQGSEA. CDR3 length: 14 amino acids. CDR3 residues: CSAGPGQGNTEAFF. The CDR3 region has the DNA TGCAGCGCTGGTCCTGGGCAGGGAAACACTGAAGCTTTCTTT.

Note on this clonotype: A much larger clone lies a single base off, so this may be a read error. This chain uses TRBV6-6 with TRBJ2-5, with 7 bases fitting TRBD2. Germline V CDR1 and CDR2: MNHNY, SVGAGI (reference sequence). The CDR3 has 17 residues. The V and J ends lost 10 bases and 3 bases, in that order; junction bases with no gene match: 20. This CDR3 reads CANRTPVYAGREETQYF. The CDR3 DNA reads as TGTGCCAACAGAACCCCAGTCTACGCAGGGAGGGAAGAGACCCAGTACTTC.

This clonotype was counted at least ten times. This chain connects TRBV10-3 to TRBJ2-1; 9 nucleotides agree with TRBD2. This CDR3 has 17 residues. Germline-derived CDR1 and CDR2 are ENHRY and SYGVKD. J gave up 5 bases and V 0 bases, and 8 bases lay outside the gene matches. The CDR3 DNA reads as TGTGCCATCAGTGAGTCGAGGTCTAGCGGGGATCACAATGAGCAGTTCTTC. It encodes CAISESRSSGDHNEQFF.

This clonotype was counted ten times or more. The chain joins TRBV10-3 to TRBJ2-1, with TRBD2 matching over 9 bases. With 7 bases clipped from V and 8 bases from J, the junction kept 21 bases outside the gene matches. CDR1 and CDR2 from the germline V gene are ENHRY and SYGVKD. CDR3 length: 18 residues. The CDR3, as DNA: TGTGCCATCACAAGTAGCGGGAGTTTAGTGGGGTCGGTACATGAGCAGTTCTTC. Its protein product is CAITSSGSLVGSVHEQFF.

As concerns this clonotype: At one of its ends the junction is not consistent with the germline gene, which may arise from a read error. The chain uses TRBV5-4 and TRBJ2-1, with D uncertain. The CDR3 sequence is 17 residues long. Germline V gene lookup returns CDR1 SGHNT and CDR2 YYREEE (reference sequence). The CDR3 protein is CASSPSSDANLGNEQFF. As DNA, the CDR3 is TGTGCCAGCAGCCCGAGTTCGGACGCAAATTTGGGCAATGAGCAGTTCTTT. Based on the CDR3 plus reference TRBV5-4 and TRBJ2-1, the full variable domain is ETGVTQSPTHLIKTRGQQVTLRCSSQSGHNTVSWYQQALGQGPQFIFQYYREEENGRGNFPPRFSGLQFPNYSSELNVNALELDDSALYLCASSPSSDANLGNEQFFGPGTRLTVL.

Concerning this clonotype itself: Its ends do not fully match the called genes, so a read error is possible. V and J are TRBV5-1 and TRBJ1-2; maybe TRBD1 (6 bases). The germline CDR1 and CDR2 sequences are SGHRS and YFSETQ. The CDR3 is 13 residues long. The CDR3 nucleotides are TGCGCCAGCTGTCCAACAGGGCGTGATGGCTACACATTC. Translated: CASCPTGRDGYTF.

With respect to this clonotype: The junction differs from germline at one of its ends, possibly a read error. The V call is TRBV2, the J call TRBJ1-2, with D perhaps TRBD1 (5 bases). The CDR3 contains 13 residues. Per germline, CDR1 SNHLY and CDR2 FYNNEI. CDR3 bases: TGTGCCAGCAGGTCGGGACCCCGGACGGGCTACGCCTTC. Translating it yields CASRSGPRTGYAF.

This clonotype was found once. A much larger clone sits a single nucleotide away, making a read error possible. CDR3 coding DNA: TGCAGTGCTAGGGGCCGTGGGGGTATGGGGGACTATGGCTACACCTTC. Residues: CSARGRGGMGDYGYTF. The genes are TRBV20-1 and TRBJ1-2, with a weak D call TRBD1 (5 bases). CDR1 is DFQATT, CDR2 SNEGSKA, per germline (reference sequence). The ends were cut back, 3 bases at V and 3 bases at J, with 20 bases in the middle. This CDR3 comprises 16 residues.

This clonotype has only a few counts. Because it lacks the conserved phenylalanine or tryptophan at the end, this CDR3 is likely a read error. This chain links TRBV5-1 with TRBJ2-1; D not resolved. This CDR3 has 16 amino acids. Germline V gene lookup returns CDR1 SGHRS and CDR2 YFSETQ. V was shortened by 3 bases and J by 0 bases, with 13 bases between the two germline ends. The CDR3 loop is CASSSAASSSYNEQFL. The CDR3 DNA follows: TGCGCCAGCAGCTCGGCCGCTTCGAGCTCCTACAATGAGCAGTTCCTC.

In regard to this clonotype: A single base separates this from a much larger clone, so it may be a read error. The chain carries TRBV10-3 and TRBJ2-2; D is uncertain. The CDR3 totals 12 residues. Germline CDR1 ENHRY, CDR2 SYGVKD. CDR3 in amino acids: CVISRLAGELFF. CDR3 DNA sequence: TGTGTCATCAGTAGGCTAGCCGGGGAGCTGTTTTTT.

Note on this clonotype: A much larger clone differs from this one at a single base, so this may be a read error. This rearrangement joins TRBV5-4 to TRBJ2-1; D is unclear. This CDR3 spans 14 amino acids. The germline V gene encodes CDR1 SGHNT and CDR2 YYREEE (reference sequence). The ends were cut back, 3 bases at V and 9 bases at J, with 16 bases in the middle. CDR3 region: CASSSHLPASEQFF. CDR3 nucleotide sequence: TGTGCCAGCAGCTCGCACCTGCCTGCAAGTGAGCAGTTCTTC.

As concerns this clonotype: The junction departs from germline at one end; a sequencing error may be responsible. CDR3 in amino acids: CASRQDSGGEGTFF. The CDR3 DNA reads TGCGCCAGCAGACAAGATTCTGGGGGTGAGGGAACTTTCTTT. The chain is built from TRBV4-1 and TRBJ1-1, with D tentatively TRBD1 (5 bases). CDR3 length: 14 amino acids. Germline V gene lookup returns CDR1 MGHRA and CDR2 YSYEKL.

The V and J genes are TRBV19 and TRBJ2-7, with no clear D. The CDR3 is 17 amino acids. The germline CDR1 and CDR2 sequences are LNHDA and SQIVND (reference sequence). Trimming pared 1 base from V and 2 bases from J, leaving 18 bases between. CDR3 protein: CASSIGRLTTPTYEQYF. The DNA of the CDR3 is TGTGCCAGTAGTATAGGGCGGTTGACGACACCAACCTACGAGCAGTACTTC.

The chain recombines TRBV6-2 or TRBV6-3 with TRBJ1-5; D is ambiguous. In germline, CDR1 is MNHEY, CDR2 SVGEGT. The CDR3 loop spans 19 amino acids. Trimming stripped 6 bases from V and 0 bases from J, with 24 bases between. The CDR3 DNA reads TGTGCCAGCAGCTACACCGGATGGACGGATAATTATAGCAATCAGCCCCAGCATTTT. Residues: CASSYTGWTDNYSNQPQHF.

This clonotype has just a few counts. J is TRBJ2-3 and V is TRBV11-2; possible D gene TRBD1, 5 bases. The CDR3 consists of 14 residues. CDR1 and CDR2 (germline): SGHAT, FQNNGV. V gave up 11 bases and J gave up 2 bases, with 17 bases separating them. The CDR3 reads CAGTLGRDTDTQYF. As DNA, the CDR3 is TGTGCCGGAACCCTCGGCAGGGACACAGATACGCAGTATTTT.

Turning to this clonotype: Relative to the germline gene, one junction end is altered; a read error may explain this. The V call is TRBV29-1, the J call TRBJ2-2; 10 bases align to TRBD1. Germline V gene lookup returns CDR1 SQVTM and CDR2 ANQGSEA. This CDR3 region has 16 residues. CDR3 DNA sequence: TGCAGCGCAAAAAAGCGGGACAGGGGAAATTCCGGGGGGCTGTTTTTT. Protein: CSAKKRDRGNSGGLFF.

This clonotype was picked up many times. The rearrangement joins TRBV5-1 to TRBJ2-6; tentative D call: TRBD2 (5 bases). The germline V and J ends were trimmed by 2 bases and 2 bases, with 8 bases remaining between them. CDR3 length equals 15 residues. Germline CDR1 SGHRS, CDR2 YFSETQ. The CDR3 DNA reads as TGCGCCAGCAGCTTTTCGGGGACTGGGGCCAACGTCCTGACTTTC. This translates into CASSFSGTGANVLTF. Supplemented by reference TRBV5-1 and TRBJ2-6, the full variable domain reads KAGVTQTPRYLIKTRGQQVTLSCSPISGHRSVSWYQQTPGQGLQFLFEYFSETQRNKGNFPGRFSGRQFSNSRSEMNVSTLELGDSALYLCASSFSGTGANVLTFGAGSRLTVL.

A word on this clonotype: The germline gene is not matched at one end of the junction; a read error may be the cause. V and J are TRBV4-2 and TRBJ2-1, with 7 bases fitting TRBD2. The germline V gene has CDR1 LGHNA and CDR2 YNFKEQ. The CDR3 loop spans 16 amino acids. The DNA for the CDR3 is TGTGCCAGCAGCCAAGACGGGGTAGCGGGCTACTATGAGCAGTTCTTC. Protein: CASSQDGVAGYYEQFF.

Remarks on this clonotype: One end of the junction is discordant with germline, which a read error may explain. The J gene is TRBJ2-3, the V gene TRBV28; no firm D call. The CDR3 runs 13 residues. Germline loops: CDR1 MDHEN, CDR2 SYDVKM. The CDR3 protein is CTSSFQGTDTQYF. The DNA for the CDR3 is TGTACCAGCAGTTTTCAGGGCACAGATACGCAGTATTTT.

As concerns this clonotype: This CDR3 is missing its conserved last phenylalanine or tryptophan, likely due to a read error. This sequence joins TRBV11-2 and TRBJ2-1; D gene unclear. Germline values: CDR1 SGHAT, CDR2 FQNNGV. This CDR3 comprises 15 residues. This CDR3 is CASNLSSARYNGQFL. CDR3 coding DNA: TGTGCCAGCAACTTATCAAGCGCGCGGTACAATGGGCAGTTCCTC.

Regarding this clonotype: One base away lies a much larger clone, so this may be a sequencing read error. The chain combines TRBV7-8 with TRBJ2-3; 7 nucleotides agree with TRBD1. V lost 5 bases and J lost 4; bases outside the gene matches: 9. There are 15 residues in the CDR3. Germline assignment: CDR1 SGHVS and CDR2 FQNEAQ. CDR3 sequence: CASSVRDSSADTQYF. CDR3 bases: TGTGCCAGCAGCGTTCGGGACAGTAGCGCAGATACGCAGTATTTT.